The 17 T cell receptor beta chains presented below share a single source sample, sequenced in a study of beta chain features in type 1 diabetes. Investigators reverse transcribed all isolated RNA, so they sequenced expressed TCRB transcripts. TCRdb's table, derived via immunoSEQ multiplex PCR, lists solely in-frame clones and lacks some. The data contain about 230,000 clones, more than 9% of them singletons. Specimen: naive CD4+ T cells from blood. These receptors were taken from a woman between 18 and 29 years old in good health.

The chain joins TRBV18 to TRBJ1-2; the D gene is possibly TRBD1 (5 bases). The CDR3 length is 18 residues. Germline CDR1 KGHSH, CDR2 LQKENI. V was pared by 3 bases and J by 3 bases, with 23 bases between. CDR3 sequence: CASSPQYPGRTFHYGYTF. The CDR3 region has the DNA TGTGCCAGCTCACCGCAATACCCGGGGAGGACATTCCACTATGGCTACACCTTC. Complete variable domain (other parts from reference TRBV18 and TRBJ1-2): NAGVMQNPRHLVRRRGQEARLRCSPMKGHSHVYWYRQLPEEGLKFMVYLQKENIIDESGMPKERFSAEFPKEGPSILRIQQVVRGDSAAYFCASSPQYPGRTFHYGYTFGSGTRLTVV.

This chain links TRBV5-1 with TRBJ1-1; D perhaps matches TRBD1 (6 bases). In germline, CDR1 is SGHRS, CDR2 YFSETQ. The CDR3 is 15 amino acids. Trimming shortened V by 4 bases and J by 4 bases, and 17 bases separated the two germline ends. CDR3 nucleotide sequence: TGCGCCAGCAGCCAAAATCCAGGGGTGAGCACTGAAGCTTTCTTT. This sequence encodes CASSQNPGVSTEAFF.

This clone was seen a few times. The chain couples TRBV28 to TRBJ1-5; 9 nucleotides align to TRBD1. The germline CDR1 and CDR2 sequences are MDHEN and SYDVKM. Unmatched junction bases numbered 6, after V lost 5 bases and J lost 4 bases. The CDR3 runs 15 residues. The CDR3 nucleotides read TGTGCCAGCAGTCTCTCGGGACAGGGAAATCAGCCCCAGCATTTT. Protein product: CASSLSGQGNQPQHF.

The chain's CDR3 is CASGTGQTTKAEGYTF. In DNA, the CDR3 is TGTGCCAGCGGAACGGGACAGACCACGAAAGCGGAGGGCTACACCTTC. The chain carries TRBV7-6 and TRBJ1-2, with 7 positions matching TRBD1. CDR3 size: 16 residues. Trimming at V came to 8 bases and at J to 8 bases, leaving 20 bases not matched to a gene. The germline gives CDR1 SGHVS, CDR2 FNYEAQ.

The gene calls are TRBV7-2 and TRBJ1-3; D remains ambiguous. CDR3 length equals 14 residues. V lost 5 bases, J lost 0 bases, and 8 bases lay in between. Germline V CDR1 and CDR2: SGHTA, FQGNSA. The CDR3 region has the DNA TGTGCCAGCAGCAGACTGAGCTCTGGAAACACCATATATTTT. As protein: CASSRLSSGNTIYF.

The J gene is TRBJ1-2, the V gene TRBV2; D not certain. The length of the CDR3 is 13 residues. The V end was cut by 3 bases, the J end by 10 bases, with 15 bases between. In germline, CDR1 is SNHLY, CDR2 FYNNEI. Written as DNA, the CDR3 is TGTGCCAGCAGTGAGGGCAGGCTGGGTTTCTACACCTTC. Translating it yields CASSEGRLGFYTF.

In its sample, this clone was seen a few times. The V gene is TRBV13, the J gene TRBJ1-1; 7 bases agree with TRBD1. The CDR3 extends over 16 amino acids. The germline V gene encodes CDR1 PRHDT and CDR2 FYEKMQ (reference sequence). V was clipped by 1 base and J by 1 base; unmatched bases: 6. The CDR3 region is CASSLAQAGGNTEAFF. In DNA, the CDR3 is TGTGCCAGCAGCTTAGCCCAGGCAGGGGGGAACACTGAAGCTTTCTTT.

This chain joins TRBV5-6 and TRBJ2-2, with D maybe TRBD1 (5 bases). Germline V gene data show CDR1 as SGHDT and CDR2 as YYEEEE. The CDR3 totals 14 residues. The V and J ends lost 0 bases and 5 bases respectively, with 8 bases between them. The CDR3 nucleotides are TGTGCCAGCAGCTTGGTTTCAGGGACCGGGGAGCTGTTTTTT. This sequence encodes CASSLVSGTGELFF.

This chain connects TRBV5-6 to TRBJ2-1; 13 nucleotides match TRBD2. The CDR3 is 17 residues long. V was clipped by 4 bases and J by 2 bases; unmatched bases: 6. CDR1 and CDR2 (germline): SGHDT, YYEEEE. CDR3 sequence (DNA): TGTGCCAGCAGCCCTGGGACTAGCGGGAACACCTACAATGAGCAGTTCTTC. Translated: CASSPGTSGNTYNEQFF.

The chain is built from TRBV11-3 and TRBJ2-5; tentative D call: TRBD2 (5 bases). CDR1 and CDR2 from the germline V gene are SGHNT and YENEEA. V lost 5 bases, J lost 2 bases, and 9 bases lay in between. The CDR3 has 13 residues. The CDR3 sequence is CASSAREQETQYF. CDR3 sequence (DNA): TGTGCCAGCAGCGCCCGGGAACAAGAGACCCAGTACTTC.

This clone was recorded a few times. The gene calls are TRBV5-4 and TRBJ2-7; TRBD2 matches at 9 bases. Germline values: CDR1 SGHNT, CDR2 YYREEE (reference sequence). CDR3 length: 15 residues. The V segment lost 0 bases and the J segment 6 bases; nucleotides outside the gene matches: 7. CDR3 bases: TGTGCCAGCAGCTTGGCCGAGGGACTAGCTCTCGAGCAGTACTTC. It is translated as CASSLAEGLALEQYF.

This clone appeared a few times. The chain employs TRBV5-1 and TRBJ2-1; perhaps TRBD2 as D (6 bases). There are 15 residues in the CDR3. The V end lost 4 bases, the J end lost 5 bases, and 16 bases lay between the germline ends. The germline V gene has CDR1 SGHRS and CDR2 YFSETQ. The CDR3: CASSGRRARNNEQFF. The CDR3 region has the DNA TGCGCCAGCAGCGGAAGGAGGGCGAGGAACAATGAGCAGTTCTTC.

CDR3 coding DNA: TGTGCCAGCTCAGCCGGAGTACAAGAGACCCAGTACTTC. Residues: CASSAGVQETQYF. The genes are TRBV18 and TRBJ2-5; no definite D call. Germline CDR1 and CDR2: KGHSH and LQKENI. The CDR3 loop spans 13 amino acids. Trimming took off 5 bases at V and 2 bases at J, with 9 bases between the two ends.

V gene TRBV6-4 combines with J gene TRBJ2-7, with 8 bases identical to TRBD2. Germline V gene data show CDR1 as MRHNA and CDR2 as SNTAGT. This CDR3 has 16 residues. With 0 bases clipped from V and 2 bases from J, the junction kept 6 bases outside the gene matches. In DNA, the CDR3 is TGTGCCAGCAGTGACTCGATCACTAGCGGCCCCTACGAGCAGTACTTC. Its translation: CASSDSITSGPYEQYF.

A few counts support this clone. The chain combines TRBV19 with TRBJ2-5, with D possibly TRBD2 on 6 matching bases. This CDR3 has 12 residues. Germline V gene lookup returns CDR1 LNHDA and CDR2 SQIVND (reference sequence). The ends were cut back, 9 bases at V and 1 base at J, with 9 bases in the middle. The chain's CDR3 is CASGGLQETQYF. CDR3 sequence (DNA): TGTGCCAGCGGGGGACTCCAAGAGACCCAGTACTTC.

This clone was counted only a few times. This chain uses TRBV6-5 with TRBJ2-2; the D gene is possibly TRBD2 (6 bases). The CDR3 has 15 residues. V was cut by 7 bases and J by 11 bases, with 23 bases left in between. The germline gives CDR1 MNHEY, CDR2 SVGAGI. CDR3 protein: CASTEGVGGYIELFF. The CDR3 coding sequence is TGTGCCAGCACCGAAGGGGTGGGGGGTTACATCGAGCTGTTTTTT.

This clone was seen only a few times. The chain employs TRBV14 and TRBJ1-1; perhaps TRBD1 as D (6 bases). The CDR3 has 16 amino acids. V dropped 6 bases and J dropped 0 bases, with 17 bases sitting between them. Germline CDR1 and CDR2: SGHDN and FVKESK. CDR3 loop: CASRPSWNRVNTEAFF. The DNA for the CDR3 is TGTGCCAGCAGACCAAGCTGGAACAGGGTGAACACTGAAGCTTTCTTT.